These T cell receptor beta chains were read from a single sample in a study of CD8+CD57+ T cells in acquired aplastic anemia. One entry per CDR3 protein, called by TCRdb with MiXCR from the reads. This sample yields approximately 130,000 distinct CDR3 sequences, of which 45% to 60% are seen a single time; 29% belongs to the top ten. The sample consisted of sorted CD4+, CD8+, or CD8+CD57+ T cells (not recorded which) from PBMCs. Every receptor here comes from a human donor with aplastic anemia. The CDR3 runs from the conserved cysteine through the conserved F or W. D genes are given only for firm matches. Clone size, where shown, is once, few, many, or a class for clones that have expanded.

d_call,v_call,j_call,clone_size,cdr3_aa,cdr3_nt
.,TRBV29-1,TRBJ1-1,once,CSVVSFSLANTEAFF,TGCAGCGTTGTCAGTTTTTCCTTGGCGAACACTGAAGCTTTCTTT
.,TRBV10-3,TRBJ1-6,.,CASSSHPGPNTPLHF,TGTGCCAGCAGCTCTCATCCGGGGCCCAATACGCCCCTCCACTTT
.,TRBV24-1,TRBJ1-5,.,CATSDHNRTQPQHF,TGTGCCACCAGTGATCACAATAGGACTCAGCCCCAGCATTTT
.,TRBV10-3,TRBJ1-2,.,CAINKGVVYGYTF,TGTGCCATAAATAAAGGGGTGGTCTATGGCTACACCTTC
.,TRBV30,TRBJ2-7,.,CAWSPVPYEQYF,TGTGCCTGGAGCCCCGTGCCCTACGAGCAGTACTTC
.,TRBV6-2/TRBV6-3,TRBJ1-6,many,CASSYRVGVNSPLHF,TGTGCCAGCAGCTACCGGGTGGGGGTTAATTCACCCCTCCACTTT
.,TRBV25-1,TRBJ1-6,once,CASRGPNLETLHF,TGTGCCAGCAGGGGACCAAATTTAGAGACCCTCCACTTT
.,TRBV9,TRBJ2-3,few,CASSSFGGSPTDTQYF,TGTGCCAGCAGCTCTTTTGGGGGGTCTCCCACAGATACGCAGTATTTT
.,TRBV6-2/TRBV6-3,TRBJ2-7,many,CASSLMLGPRAYEQYF,TGTGCCAGCAGCCTAATGTTGGGCCCGAGGGCCTACGAGCAGTACTTC
.,TRBV4-3,TRBJ1-1,many,CASSQVREVDTEAFF,TGCGCCAGCAGCCAAGTGAGGGAGGTGGACACTGAAGCTTTCTTT
TRBD1,TRBV6-4,TRBJ2-7,once,CASSGPGTGTVGQYF,TGTGCCAGCAGTGGGCCCGGGACAGGGACCGTCGGGCAGTACTTC